This TCR beta chain was retrieved from a study of OX40 agonist ivuxolimab in advanced cancers. Study-wide background: An anti-OX40 (CD134) antibody with agonistic activity, ivuxolimab, was administered to patients. At about 82% male, the cohort had a mean age of about 60 years, ranging from roughly 20 to 90.

Points on this clone: Its antigen is unknown.

Profiling relied on immunoSEQ multiplex PCR, and the TCRdb table lists in-frame clones only, not all of them. The table lists over 5,000 clones, 60% to 80% of them singletons. Broader study findings: Patients with a partial response at 0.1-3.0 mg/kg had among the lowest clonal expansion. CD8+ T cells (on average) carried more expanded clones than CD4+ T cells.

The source is an adult with an advanced solid tumor such as melanoma, head and neck, liver or kidney cancer. The sequencing here drew on CD4+ or CD8+ T cells sorted from blood, taken in a trial of the OX40 agonist ivuxolimab.

CDR3 DNA sequence: TGTGCCAGCAGTGAATGGGGGGGGTCCGATTACGAGCAGTACTTC. This translates into CASSEWGGSDYEQYF. The chain uses TRBV25-1 and TRBJ2-7; 7 nucleotides line up with TRBD2. Germline CDR1 and CDR2: MGHDK and SYGVNS. Trimming took 1 base from V and 4 from J; bases not matched to a gene: 7. CDR3 length: 15 residues.